This T cell receptor (beta chain) was captured in a study of shared clonotypes between healthy human individuals. Using about 0.2 ug DNA, 25,000 to 35,000 T cell genomes, the sorted-subset replicate PCRs were run. Clones were read by immunoSEQ multiplex PCR, and TCRdb kept only the in-frame ones, dropping some. The table has about 1 million clones, more than 65% seen once. Points on this clone: Antigen unknown.

The V end was cut by 6 bases, the J end by 4 bases, with 9 bases between. Germline V lookup: CDR1 SNHLY, CDR2 FYNNEI. The CDR3 runs 13 residues. Regarding the study as a whole: Richness estimates generally favored naive over memory subsets. The sole specimen, blood, was sampled, and tissue repertoires likely differ. Few donors restricted represented genetic and exposure-history diversity.

Sequencing input: memory CD4+ T cells sorted from blood. Sample subset: CD45RA-negative fraction. This chain links TRBV2 with TRBJ1-4; D gene unclear. The origin of this receptor is a man between 18 and 35 years old in good health. Written as DNA, the CDR3 is TGTGCCAGCAGCCCAGCCCGTAATGAAAAACTGTTTTTT. It yields the protein CASSPARNEKLFF.